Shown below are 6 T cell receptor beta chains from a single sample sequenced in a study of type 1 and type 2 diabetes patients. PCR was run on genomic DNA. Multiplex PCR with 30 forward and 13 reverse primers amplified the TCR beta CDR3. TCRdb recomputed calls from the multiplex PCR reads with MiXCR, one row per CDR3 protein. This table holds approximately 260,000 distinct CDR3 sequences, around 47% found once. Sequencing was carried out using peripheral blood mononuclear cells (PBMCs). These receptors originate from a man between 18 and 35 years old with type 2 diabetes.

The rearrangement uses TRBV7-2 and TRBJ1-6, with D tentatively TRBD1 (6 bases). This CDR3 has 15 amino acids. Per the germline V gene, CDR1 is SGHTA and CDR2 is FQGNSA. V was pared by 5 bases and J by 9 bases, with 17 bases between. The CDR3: CASSPRRGAGSPLHF. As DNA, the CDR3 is TGTGCCAGCAGCCCGCGCAGGGGAGCGGGTTCACCCCTCCACTTT.

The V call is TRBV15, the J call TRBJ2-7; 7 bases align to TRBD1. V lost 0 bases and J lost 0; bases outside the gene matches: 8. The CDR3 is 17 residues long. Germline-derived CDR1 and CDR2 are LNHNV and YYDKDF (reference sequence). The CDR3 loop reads CATSRDGARGLSYEQYF. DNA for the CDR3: TGTGCCACCAGCAGAGATGGCGCGAGGGGGCTCTCCTACGAGCAGTACTTC.

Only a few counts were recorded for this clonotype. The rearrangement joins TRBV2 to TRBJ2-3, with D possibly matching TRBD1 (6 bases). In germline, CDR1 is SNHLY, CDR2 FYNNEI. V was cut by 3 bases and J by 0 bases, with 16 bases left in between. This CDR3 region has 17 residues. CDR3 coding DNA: TGTGCCAGCAGTGAGGGGCCCGGACAGACTAGCACAGATACGCAGTATTTT. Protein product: CASSEGPGQTSTDTQYF.

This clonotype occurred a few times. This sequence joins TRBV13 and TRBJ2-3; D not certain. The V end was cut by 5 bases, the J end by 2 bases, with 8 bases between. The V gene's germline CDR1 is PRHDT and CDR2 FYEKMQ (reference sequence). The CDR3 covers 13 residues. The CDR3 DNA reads TGTGCCAGCAGCGGAACCCACACAGATACGCAGTATTTT. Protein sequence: CASSGTHTDTQYF.

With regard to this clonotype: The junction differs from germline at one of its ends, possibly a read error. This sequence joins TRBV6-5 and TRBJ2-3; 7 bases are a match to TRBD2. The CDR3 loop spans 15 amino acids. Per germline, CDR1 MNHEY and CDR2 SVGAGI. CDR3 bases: TGTGCCAGCAGCCCCGGGGGGTATCGCACAGATCCGCAGTATTTT. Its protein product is CASSPGGYRTDPQYF.

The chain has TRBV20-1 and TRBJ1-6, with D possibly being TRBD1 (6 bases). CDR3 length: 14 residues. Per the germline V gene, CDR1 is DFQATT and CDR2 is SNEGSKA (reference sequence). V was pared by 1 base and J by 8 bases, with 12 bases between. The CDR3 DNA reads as TGCAGTGCTAGAGTGGACAGCACCTATTCACCCCTCCACTTT. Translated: CSARVDSTYSPLHF.